A single sample is the source of the 24 T cell receptor beta chains below, sequenced in a study of blood T cell repertoires in COVID-19. Assay used: immunoSEQ multiplex PCR; TCRdb lists only in-frame clones, some missing. The sample consists of roughly 230,000 clones, roughly 90% of them appearing once. Sequences were obtained from peripheral blood. All receptors derive from a woman aged 55-70 years with COVID-19, enrolled during active disease.

As regards this clone: This same CDR3 is encoded by further DNA sequences in the sample. The chain employs TRBV3-1 (or the pseudogene TRBV3-2) and TRBJ1-1; D gene unclear. This CDR3 spans 14 amino acids. Germline CDR1 and CDR2: LGHDT and YNNKEL (reference sequence). With 1 base removed from V and 1 base from J, the gap between germline ends came to 7 bases. CDR3 DNA: TGTGCCAGCAGCCAAGGGGCAGCGAACACTGAAGCTTTCTTT. Residues: CASSQGAANTEAFF.

Turning to this clone: Additional DNA sequences in this sample encode the identical CDR3. The chain employs TRBV19 and TRBJ1-1; D gene unclear. CDR3 length: 13 residues. Trimming shortened V by 1 base and J by 1 base, and 4 bases separated the two germline ends. Per germline, CDR1 LNHDA and CDR2 SQIVND (reference sequence). In nucleotides, the CDR3 is TGTGCCAGTAGTATAGGGAGGAACACTGAAGCTTTCTTT. Its protein product is CASSIGRNTEAFF.

This clone was counted once. The chain joins TRBV5-5 to TRBJ1-5, with D perhaps matching TRBD1 (5 bases). Trimming took off 7 bases at V and 5 bases at J, with 19 bases between the two ends. Germline-derived CDR1 and CDR2 are SGHKS and YYEKEE (reference sequence). The CDR3 is 15 residues long. CDR3 residues: CASAGPGTSDQPQHF. CDR3 sequence (DNA): TGTGCCAGCGCGGGGCCCGGGACTTCAGATCAGCCCCAGCATTTT.

Turning to this clone: At the DNA level, this CDR3 is encoded by other sequences in the same sample as well. The chain uses TRBV6-5 and TRBJ1-2; TRBD1 is a possible D gene (5 bases). CDR1 is MNHEY and CDR2 is SVGAGI in the germline V gene. The germline V and J ends were trimmed by 0 bases and 4 bases, with 9 bases remaining between them. The CDR3 is 14 residues long. The DNA for the CDR3 is TGTGCCAGCAGTTACTCGGGGCAGGTCTATGGCTACACCTTC. This translates into CASSYSGQVYGYTF.

The chain combines TRBV15 with TRBJ1-2; TRBD1 agrees at 7 bases. The CDR3 is 15 residues long. Germline loops: CDR1 LNHNV, CDR2 YYDKDF (reference sequence). V was clipped by 0 bases and J by 8 bases; unmatched bases: 9. CDR3: CATSRDRGRGFGYTF. The CDR3 DNA is TGTGCCACCAGCAGAGATCGCGGCAGGGGGTTCGGCTACACCTTC.

This chain joins TRBV19 and TRBJ2-1; 10 nucleotides line up with TRBD2. The CDR3 covers 16 residues. Germline trimming cut 2 bases from V and 2 bases from J; bases unmatched to any gene: 3. The germline V gene encodes CDR1 LNHDA and CDR2 SQIVND (reference sequence). The CDR3 is CASSITTSGAYNEQFF. Here the CDR3 DNA reads TGTGCCAGTAGTATAACCACTAGCGGGGCCTACAATGAGCAGTTCTTC.

The V and J genes are TRBV5-4 and TRBJ1-2; a weak D match, TRBD1 (6 bases). V was clipped by 3 bases and J by 3 bases, with 12 bases between them. From germline, CDR1 is SGHNT and CDR2 YYREEE (reference sequence). The CDR3 covers 14 residues. The DNA for the CDR3 is TGTGCCAGCAGCTCCCCAGACAGGTACTATGGCTACACCTTC. Its protein product is CASSSPDRYYGYTF.

V usage is TRBV6-1 and J usage is TRBJ1-4, with 7 bases lining up with TRBD1. This CDR3 contains 18 residues. Germline loops: CDR1 MNHNS, CDR2 SASEGT. Trimming at V came to 4 bases and at J to 0 bases, leaving 11 bases not matched to a gene. The CDR3 sequence is CASSGRGQGPTTNEKLFF. The CDR3 bases are TGTGCCAGCAGTGGTAGGGGGCAGGGCCCCACAACTAATGAAAAACTGTTTTTT.

CDR3 nucleotide sequence: TGTGCCAGCAGCCTCACTCCGGATACGCAGTATTTT. Protein sequence: CASSLTPDTQYF. The chain combines TRBV12-3 or TRBV12-4 with TRBJ2-3; D remains unclear. The CDR3 sequence is 12 residues long. Trimming cost V 6 bases and J 6 bases, with 10 bases left between them.

The chain uses TRBV6-5 and TRBJ2-7, with 10 nucleotides matching TRBD1. Trimming removed 10 bases from V and 4 bases from J; junction bases left unmatched: 10. Germline assignment: CDR1 MNHEY and CDR2 SVGAGI. The CDR3 covers 14 residues. CDR3 amino acids: CATHGTGESYEQYF. In DNA form, the CDR3 reads TGTGCCACCCACGGGACAGGGGAATCTTACGAGCAGTACTTC.

This clone was recorded once. The chain uses TRBV6-6 and TRBJ1-2, with D possibly being TRBD1 (6 bases). With 7 bases removed from V and 4 bases from J, the gap between germline ends came to 19 bases. The CDR3 loop spans 15 amino acids. Germline lookup yields CDR1 MNHNY and CDR2 SVGAGI (reference sequence). The DNA for the CDR3 is TGTGCCAGCACGGACAGCTCCTTCGTACCCTATGGCTACACCTTC. Protein: CASTDSSFVPYGYTF.

V is TRBV5-1 and J is TRBJ1-1; 9 nucleotides line up with TRBD1. The CDR3 sequence is 16 residues long. The ends lost 4 bases at V and 3 bases at J; junction bases unmatched: 10. Germline CDR1 reads SGHRS; CDR2 reads YFSETQ. The CDR3 reads CASSAGTGQGYTEAFF. The CDR3, as DNA: TGCGCCAGCAGCGCTGGGACAGGGCAAGGCTACACTGAAGCTTTCTTT.

The chain carries TRBV6-2 or TRBV6-3 and TRBJ1-1, with D unresolved. Germline V gene data show CDR1 as MNHEY and CDR2 as SVGEGT. The length of the CDR3 is 17 residues. Trimming pared 1 base from V and 3 bases from J, leaving 18 bases between. The CDR3 DNA reads as TGTGCCAGCAGTTACTGGGGAAAGCGGACTTTTCACACTGAAGCTTTCTTT. Amino acid sequence: CASSYWGKRTFHTEAFF.

This clone has just a few counts. The rearrangement uses TRBV6-5 and TRBJ1-2; 7 bases are a match to TRBD1. Looked up from germline, CDR1 is MNHEY and CDR2 is SVGAGI. V shed 6 bases and J 4 bases; nucleotides not matched to a gene: 8. The CDR3 extends over 14 amino acids. The CDR3: CASRTGTDLYGYTF. CDR3 nucleotides: TGTGCCAGCAGAACCGGGACAGATCTCTATGGCTACACCTTC.

Points on this clone: This same CDR3 is encoded by further DNA sequences in the sample. The chain is built from TRBV9 and TRBJ1-2; D is possibly TRBD1 (5 bases). From germline, CDR1 is SGDLS and CDR2 YYNGEE. The CDR3 covers 12 residues. V was cut by 3 bases and J by 8 bases, with 11 bases left in between. CDR3 coding DNA: TGTGCCAGCAGCGCCCAGGGTGGAGGCTACACCTTC. Translation: CASSAQGGGYTF. Full variable domain (outside the CDR3, taken from reference TRBV9 and TRBJ1-2): DSGVTQTPKHLITATGQRVTLRCSPRSGDLSVYWYQQSLDQGLQFLIQYYNGEERAKGNILERFSAQQFPDLHSELNLSSLELGDSALYFCASSAQGGGYTFGSGTRLTVV.

The chain has TRBV3-1 (or the pseudogene TRBV3-2) and TRBJ1-1, with a possible D match to TRBD1 (6 bases). The V end lost 3 bases, the J end lost 0 bases, and 17 bases lay between the germline ends. The length of the CDR3 is 17 residues. In germline, CDR1 is LGHDT, CDR2 YNNKEL (reference sequence). The CDR3 region is CASSQRSRTGMNTEAFF. CDR3 coding DNA: TGTGCCAGCAGCCAGAGGTCTAGAACAGGGATGAACACTGAAGCTTTCTTT.

This rearrangement joins TRBV23-1 to TRBJ1-6, with 11 bases fitting TRBD1. TRBV23-1 is classed as an ORF, of uncertain function. The CDR3 sequence is 15 residues long. J gave up 8 bases and V 7 bases, and 7 bases lay outside the gene matches. In nucleotides, the CDR3 is TGCGCCAGCACTGACCCGGGACAGGGGGATTCACCCCTCCACTTT. This encodes CASTDPGQGDSPLHF.

This chain connects TRBV5-4 to TRBJ2-5; TRBD2 is a possible D gene (5 bases). V dropped 4 bases and J dropped 5 bases, with 18 bases sitting between them. The V gene's germline CDR1 is SGHNT and CDR2 YYREEE (reference sequence). This CDR3 is built from 15 residues. The CDR3 DNA reads TGTGCCAGCAGCCCCTTCGACGAGGGATGGGAGACCCAGTACTTC. This encodes CASSPFDEGWETQYF.

The chain recombines TRBV5-1 with TRBJ1-2, with D possibly being TRBD1 (6 bases). CDR1 and CDR2 from the germline V gene are SGHRS and YFSETQ. The length of the CDR3 is 18 residues. V lost 5 bases, J lost 3 bases, and 26 bases lay in between. The CDR3 loop is CASRAPARLSEGDYGYTF. The DNA for the CDR3 is TGCGCCAGCAGGGCCCCAGCCCGACTTTCCGAGGGGGACTATGGCTACACCTTC.

This chain links TRBV29-1 with TRBJ1-1; D is undetermined. Germline V gives CDR1 SQVTM, CDR2 ANQGSEA. The CDR3 totals 13 residues. The V end was cut by 0 bases, the J end by 7 bases, with 12 bases between. The CDR3 spells CSVEDRGRDEAFF. In nucleotides, the CDR3 is TGCAGCGTTGAAGATCGGGGAAGAGATGAAGCTTTCTTT. Full variable domain (rest looked up from reference TRBV29-1 and TRBJ1-1): SAVISQKPSRDICQRGTSLTIQCQVDSQVTMMFWYRQQPGQSLTLIATANQGSEATYESGFVIDKFPISRPNLTFSTLTVSNMSPEDSSIYLCSVEDRGRDEAFFGQGTRLTVV.

J is TRBJ1-1 and V is TRBV14; no reliable D call. CDR3 size: 14 residues. V gave up 0 bases and J gave up 1 base, with 6 bases separating them. The germline CDR1 and CDR2 sequences are SGHDN and FVKESK. As DNA, the CDR3 is TGTGCCAGCAGCCAAGAAACGGGGAACACTGAAGCTTTCTTT. This encodes CASSQETGNTEAFF.

J is TRBJ2-1 and V is TRBV3-1 (or the pseudogene TRBV3-2); possible D gene TRBD1, 5 bases. The germline CDR1 and CDR2 sequences are LGHDT and YNNKEL (reference sequence). The CDR3 consists of 15 residues. V was shortened by 4 bases and J by 0 bases, with 10 bases between the two germline ends. CDR3: CASSLGQGSYNEQFF. CDR3 sequence (DNA): TGTGCCAGCAGCCTTGGTCAGGGCTCCTACAATGAGCAGTTCTTC.

The chain joins TRBV7-9 to TRBJ1-1; maybe TRBD1 (6 bases). The V gene's germline CDR1 is SEHNR and CDR2 FQNEAQ (reference sequence). The CDR3 has 15 residues. V was shortened by 2 bases and J by 4 bases, with 14 bases between the two germline ends. Written as DNA, the CDR3 is TGTGCCAGCAGCTTATGGACGGGGGGGCTCACTGAAGCTTTCTTT. Protein product: CASSLWTGGLTEAFF.

This clone was recorded once. The chain combines TRBV7-2 with TRBJ2-3; possible D gene TRBD1, 6 bases. V was trimmed by 4 bases and J by 6 bases, leaving 11 bases between them. Germline CDR1 SGHTA, CDR2 FQGNSA. CDR3 size: 13 residues. The CDR3: CASSWTDADTQYF. The CDR3 DNA reads TGTGCCAGCAGCTGGACAGACGCGGATACGCAGTATTTT.